The 30 T cell receptor beta chains listed next were all sequenced from one sample in a study of shared clonotypes between healthy human individuals. TCRdb's copy holds only in-frame clones and misses some; the assay was immunoSEQ multiplex PCR. The table shows about half a million clones, with around 79% occurring only once. Sequences were obtained from PBMCs. The receptors derive from a woman between 40 and 50 years old in good health. Some clones in this sample may be carry-over from other donors' samples.

The CDR3 nucleotides read TGCGCCAGCAGGCGAGGACAGGTACAAGAGACCCAGTACTTC. As protein: CASRRGQVQETQYF. This rearrangement joins TRBV10-2 to TRBJ2-5, with 7 positions matching TRBD1. Germline V gene lookup returns CDR1 WSHSY and CDR2 SAAADI. The V segment lost 6 bases and the J segment 2 bases; nucleotides outside the gene matches: 6. This CDR3 is 14 amino acids long.

As regards this clone: Here the CDR3 omits its conserved ending phenylalanine or tryptophan, so a read error is the likely source. The DNA is omitted, as the CDR3 cannot be located on it reliably, and the CDR3 follows TCRdb's listing. The V and J genes are TRBV25-1 and TRBJ2-3; the table calls TRBD2, which could not be checked here. The length of the CDR3 is 11 amino acids, counting both ends. The germline V gene encodes CDR1 MGHDK and CDR2 SYGVNS. The CDR3 loop reads CASSPGTSILL.

This sequence joins TRBV30 and TRBJ2-7, with D perhaps assigned TRBD1 or TRBD2 (5 bases each). Trimming left V 2 bases short and J 6 bases short, with 14 bases between. CDR3 length: 13 residues. Germline CDR1 is GTSNPN and CDR2 is SVGIG (reference sequence). This chain's CDR3 is CAWSPMKGSEQYF. The CDR3 DNA is TGTGCCTGGAGTCCCATGAAGGGGAGCGAGCAGTACTTC.

The sample holds one count of this clone. This chain uses TRBV11-1 with TRBJ2-7; D is possibly TRBD1 (6 bases). Germline CDR1 and CDR2: SGHAT and FQDESV (reference sequence). V lost 0 bases and J lost 6, with 15 bases in between. The CDR3 contains 15 residues. CDR3 loop: CASSLAGTPAGEQYF. CDR3 nucleotides: TGTGCCAGCAGCTTAGCTGGGACACCGGCGGGCGAGCAGTACTTC.

This clone has only a few counts. The CDR3 loop reads CASSSRLSNEQFF. DNA of the CDR3: TGTGCCAGCAGCTCGAGACTTAGCAATGAGCAGTTCTTC. The chain uses TRBV7-9 and TRBJ2-1, with D uncertain. CDR1 is SEHNR, CDR2 FQNEAQ, per germline (reference sequence). The CDR3 is 13 amino acids. Trimming took off 4 bases at V and 6 bases at J, with 10 bases between the two ends.

This clone was seen just once. The chain recombines TRBV5-1 with TRBJ1-5, with D possibly being TRBD1 (5 bases). This CDR3 has 15 amino acids. Germline lookup yields CDR1 SGHRS and CDR2 YFSETQ. With 0 bases removed from V and 6 bases from J, the gap between germline ends came to 13 bases. The CDR3 DNA reads TGCGCCAGCAGCTTGGGAGGGGCGCAGAGTCAGCCCCAGCATTTT. Protein sequence: CASSLGGAQSQPQHF.

The chain uses TRBV5-1 and TRBJ2-5; perhaps TRBD2 as D (7 bases). The germline V and J ends were trimmed by 10 bases and 2 bases, with 21 bases remaining between them. Germline-derived CDR1 and CDR2 are SGHRS and YFSETQ. The CDR3 spans 15 residues. The CDR3 DNA reads TGCGCCGGCTCCCGTGGGGGGGCCTCTCAAGAGACCCAGTACTTC. Residues: CAGSRGGASQETQYF.

The chain joins TRBV4-2 to TRBJ1-2; the D is unclear. Looked up from germline, CDR1 is LGHNA and CDR2 is YNFKEQ. The CDR3 is made up of 15 amino acids. Trimming took off 4 bases at V and 0 bases at J, with 12 bases between the two ends. The CDR3 nucleotides are TGTGCCAGCAGCCCGCAACACTTGGCTAACTATGGCTACACCTTC. It encodes CASSPQHLANYGYTF.

The chain employs TRBV19 and TRBJ2-7; 10 positions agree with TRBD2. Per germline, CDR1 LNHDA and CDR2 SQIVND (reference sequence). The V segment lost 2 bases and the J segment 4 bases; nucleotides outside the gene matches: 5. The CDR3 extends over 15 amino acids. This CDR3 is CASSISRLAGYEQYF. CDR3 bases: TGTGCCAGTAGTATATCAAGACTAGCGGGTTACGAGCAGTACTTC.

The rearrangement uses TRBV10-2 and TRBJ2-3; D not resolved. V lost 0 bases, J lost 2 bases, and 0 bases lay in between. The V gene's germline CDR1 is WSHSY and CDR2 SAAADI. This CDR3 is 12 amino acids long. CDR3 region: CASSESTDTQYF. The CDR3 region has the DNA TGCGCCAGCAGTGAGTCCACAGATACGCAGTATTTT.

This clone was found a few times. This chain joins TRBV5-1 and TRBJ1-1, with TRBD1 identical over 10 bases. The germline gives CDR1 SGHRS, CDR2 YFSETQ. This CDR3 region has 17 residues. Losses at the gene ends were 4 bases for V and 3 bases for J; bases not matched to a gene: 12. DNA for the CDR3: TGCGCCAGCAGCCCGAGTGGCGGGACAGGGGTTGACACTGAAGCTTTCTTT. It yields the protein CASSPSGGTGVDTEAFF.

The rearrangement links TRBV5-1 to TRBJ1-4; TRBD1 matches 7 bases. The junction had 5 bases not matched to a gene; V was cut back by 4 bases and J by 5 bases. Germline V gene sequence: CDR1 SGHRS, CDR2 YFSETQ. CDR3 length: 14 amino acids. CDR3 nucleotides: TGCGCCAGCAGCCCGGGACAGCCGAATGAAAAACTGTTTTTT. Encoded protein: CASSPGQPNEKLFF.

This clone was detected many times. In the same sample, other DNA sequences code for this CDR3. The V call is TRBV28, the J call TRBJ2-5; D gene uncertain. Deletions cut 2 bases from V and 6 bases from J, with 7 bases between. The V gene's germline CDR1 is MDHEN and CDR2 SYDVKM. The length of the CDR3 is 12 residues. The CDR3 DNA sequence: TGTGCCAGCAGTTTAAACCCGCAGACCCAGTACTTC. Its protein product is CASSLNPQTQYF.

J is TRBJ1-4 and V is TRBV7-2; 9 positions match TRBD1. The V and J ends lost 4 bases and 8 bases, in that order; junction bases with no gene match: 17. Germline CDR1 is SGHTA and CDR2 is FQGNSA. The CDR3 spans 18 residues. Here the CDR3 DNA reads TGTGCCAGCAGCTGGACGATAGGCATTACAGGGGGCAGAGAAAAACTGTTTTTT. Residues: CASSWTIGITGGREKLFF.

This rearrangement joins TRBV4-2 to TRBJ1-4, with TRBD1 identical over 8 bases. CDR1 LGHNA and CDR2 YNFKEQ come from the germline V gene. Unmatched junction bases numbered 4, after V lost 5 bases and J lost 8 bases. The CDR3 extends over 13 amino acids. The CDR3 DNA is TGTGCCAGCAGCTGGGGACAGGCGGAAAAACTGTTTTTT. Its protein product is CASSWGQAEKLFF.

The gene calls are TRBV4-1 and TRBJ2-5, with D tentatively TRBD2 (6 bases). CDR1 and CDR2 (germline): MGHRA, YSYEKL. The CDR3 is 14 residues long. Trimming removed 6 bases from V and 3 bases from J, with 14 bases in between. CDR3 sequence (DNA): TGCGCCAGCAGGCCAACGTGGAGGGAAGAGACCCAGTACTTC. It translates to CASRPTWREETQYF.

As DNA, the CDR3 is TGTGCCAGCAGCTTAGCGTTTGGGACAGGGTTCGAGACCCAGTACTTC. This sequence encodes CASSLAFGTGFETQYF. This sequence joins TRBV7-2 and TRBJ2-5, with 9 bases identical to TRBD1. Germline V gene sequence: CDR1 SGHTA, CDR2 FQGNSA. Trimming cost V 0 bases and J 5 bases; bases outside gene matches: 7. This CDR3 is built from 16 residues.

The chain uses TRBV19 and TRBJ2-1; weak D call: TRBD2 (6 bases). Between the trimmed V and J ends, which lost 7 bases and 7 bases, there was a span of 17 bases. This CDR3 comprises 14 residues. CDR1 is LNHDA, CDR2 SQIVND, per germline (reference sequence). Written as DNA, the CDR3 is TGTGCCAGTATGAGCGCGGGGTGGGAGAATGAGCAGTTCTTC. Its protein product is CASMSAGWENEQFF.

The chain recombines TRBV6-1 with TRBJ2-7; maybe TRBD2 (7 bases). The ends were cut back, 3 bases at V and 10 bases at J, with 10 bases in the middle. From germline, CDR1 is MNHNS and CDR2 SASEGT. CDR3 length: 11 residues. This CDR3 is CASSESGTQYF. The DNA of the CDR3 is TGTGCCAGCAGTGAGAGCGGGACACAGTACTTC.

There are a few counts of this clone. CDR3 region: CASSLGQSYEQYF. The CDR3 nucleotides are TGTGCCAGCAGCTTGGGACAGTCCTACGAGCAGTACTTC. The chain has TRBV2 and TRBJ2-7, with TRBD1 matching 7 bases. The CDR3 contains 13 residues. Germline V gives CDR1 SNHLY, CDR2 FYNNEI. With V trimmed by 6 bases and J by 1 base, 3 bases remained unmatched.

V usage is TRBV27 and J usage is TRBJ2-2, with 10 nucleotides matching TRBD1. Per the germline V gene, CDR1 is MNHEY and CDR2 is SMNVEV (reference sequence). V lost 6 bases and J lost 0; bases outside the gene matches: 4. The CDR3 sequence is 16 residues long. CDR3 loop: CASSTTGGSNTGELFF. The DNA of the CDR3 is TGTGCCAGCAGCACGACAGGGGGCTCGAACACCGGGGAGCTGTTTTTT.

This chain joins TRBV11-2 and TRBJ2-7; no clear D. The germline V gene encodes CDR1 SGHAT and CDR2 FQNNGV. The CDR3 is 14 residues long. Trimming removed 0 bases at V and 5 bases at J, with 11 bases between. The CDR3 nucleotides read TGTGCCAGCAGCTTAGATATCAGCCGGAACGAGCAGTACTTC. Its translation is CASSLDISRNEQYF.

The chain uses TRBV5-5 and TRBJ2-1; 7 nucleotides agree with TRBD2. CDR3 length equals 16 residues. V lost 7 bases to trimming and J lost 7 bases; unmatched junction nucleotides: 17. CDR1 is SGHKS, CDR2 YYEKEE, per germline (reference sequence). CDR3: CASALLGGRTRNEQFF. Written as DNA, the CDR3 is TGTGCCAGCGCCCTCCTGGGAGGGAGAACAAGGAATGAGCAGTTCTTC.

The J gene is TRBJ2-2, the V gene TRBV6-1; no clear D. Deletions cut 6 bases from V and 5 bases from J, with 16 bases between. Germline values: CDR1 MNHNS, CDR2 SASEGT. This CDR3 comprises 15 residues. CDR3 loop: CASSPGVAVTGELFF. CDR3 coding DNA: TGTGCCAGCAGCCCCGGTGTTGCGGTAACCGGGGAGCTGTTTTTT.

The V and J genes are TRBV28 and TRBJ1-3; D possibly corresponds to TRBD1 (6 bases). The CDR3 has 14 amino acids. Germline CDR1 is MDHEN and CDR2 is SYDVKM. With 7 bases removed from V and 4 bases from J, the gap between germline ends came to 14 bases. The CDR3 DNA is TGTGCCAGCACCTCCCCAGGGGTAGGAAACACCATATATTTT. Its protein is CASTSPGVGNTIYF.

Details on this clone: A read error may be the cause here, since a much bigger clone is one base away. Other DNA variants within this sample encode the same CDR3. The V and J genes are TRBV4-2 and TRBJ2-7; a possible D gene is TRBD2 (6 bases). The CDR3 runs to 17 residues. V was cut by 5 bases and J by 5 bases, with 25 bases left in between. Germline V gene data show CDR1 as LGHNA and CDR2 as YNFKEQ. The CDR3 here is CASSDMGRQTGGNEQYF. CDR3 DNA: TGTGCCAGCAGCGATATGGGAAGACAGACCGGAGGGAACGAGCAGTACTTC.

The CDR3 DNA sequence: TGTGCCAGCAGTGAGCAGGGACAGGCTGAAGCTTTCTTT. Translated: CASSEQGQAEAFF. The chain has TRBV6-1 and TRBJ1-1; TRBD1 aligns across 8 bases. J lost 6 bases, V lost 3 bases, and 3 bases had no gene match. The CDR3 consists of 13 residues. Germline lookup yields CDR1 MNHNS and CDR2 SASEGT.

The chain joins TRBV28 to TRBJ2-5, with D possibly being TRBD2 (5 bases). V was cut by 2 bases and J by 1 base, with 8 bases left in between. This CDR3 has 14 amino acids. Germline V gene sequence: CDR1 MDHEN, CDR2 SYDVKM. The CDR3 region is CASSLSRGQETQYF. CDR3 nucleotide sequence: TGTGCCAGCAGTTTAAGCCGGGGCCAAGAGACCCAGTACTTC. The full variable domain, rest sourced from reference TRBV28 and TRBJ2-5, is DVKVTQSSRYLVKRTGEKVFLECVQDMDHENMFWYRQDPGLGLRLIYFSYDVKMKEKGDIPEGYSVSREKKERFSLILESASTNQTSMYLCASSLSRGQETQYFGPGTRLLVL.

The chain joins TRBV7-9 to TRBJ2-1; TRBD2 matches 15 bases. Germline-derived CDR1 and CDR2 are SEHNR and FQNEAQ (reference sequence). V dropped 5 bases and J dropped 8; count of bases not matched to a gene: 4. The CDR3 sequence is 15 residues long. The CDR3 DNA follows: TGTGCCAGCAGCCATAGGACTAGCGGGAGGGATGAGCAGTTCTTC. Its protein product is CASSHRTSGRDEQFF.

The chain is built from TRBV7-8 and TRBJ1-1; weak D call: TRBD1 (5 bases). V was cut by 2 bases and J by 3 bases, with 19 bases left in between. The CDR3 runs to 17 residues. In germline, CDR1 is SGHVS, CDR2 FQNEAQ. CDR3 coding DNA: TGTGCCAGCAGCTTAAGGGGCCAGGGAAGTAAGGACACTGAAGCTTTCTTT. Translated, it gives CASSLRGQGSKDTEAFF.